This T cell receptor beta chain was obtained from a study of T-cell reconstitution after alpha-beta-depleted transplantation in children. Unique molecular identifiers tagged the TCRbeta library. A single record per CDR3 protein comes from TCRdb applying MiXCR to the PCR reads. The table lists almost 500,000 distinct CDR3 sequences, around an eighth of them singletons, with about 5% in the top ten. This clonotype occurred a few times. This TCR was sampled from a human donor who donated a stem cell graft to a child with combined immunodeficiency. The source material was PBMCs from the stem cell graft donor, sampled from the stem cell graft.

The CDR3 loop reads CAWSLQGDIQYF. The CDR3 nucleotides are TGTGCCTGGAGTCTCCAGGGGGACATTCAGTACTTC. This chain links TRBV30 with TRBJ2-4, with 7 bases lining up with TRBD1. Germline lookup yields CDR1 GTSNPN and CDR2 SVGIG (reference sequence). Trimming cost V 2 bases and J 8 bases; bases outside gene matches: 3. The CDR3 covers 12 residues. The full variable domain, rest sourced from reference TRBV30 and TRBJ2-4, is SQTIHQWPATLVQPVGSPLSLECTVEGTSNPNLYWYRQAAGRGLQLLFYSVGIGQISSEVPQNLSASRPQDRQFILSSKKLLLSDSGFYLCAWSLQGDIQYFGAGTRLSVL.